Below, one T cell receptor beta chain is given with its context. What it binds is not known. These data are taken from a study of OX40 agonist ivuxolimab in advanced cancers. Findings and limits, study-wide: The authors also found low normalized T-cell clonal expansion in some nonresponders.

Some clones are missing from TCRdb's copy, which holds only in-frame ones; the method was immunoSEQ multiplex PCR. The sample lists around 70,000 clones, roughly 80% seen once, with less than 7.5% in the top ten. Germline loops: CDR1 SGHTA, CDR2 FQGNSA. CDR3 size: 13 residues. V was trimmed by 4 bases and J by 2 bases, leaving 6 bases between them. This clonotype was obtained from an adult with an advanced solid tumor such as melanoma, head and neck, liver or kidney cancer. The chain couples TRBV7-2 to TRBJ1-5; D is unresolved. The material was CD4+ or CD8+ T cells sorted from blood, obtained in a trial of the OX40 agonist ivuxolimab. The CDR3: CASSWGGNQPQHF. The CDR3 coding sequence is TGTGCCAGCAGCTGGGGAGGCAATCAGCCCCAGCATTTT.